Below, 9 T cell receptor beta chains from the same sample are listed, as sequenced in a study of T cell changes during pregnancy in multiple sclerosis. Generated by immunoSEQ multiplex PCR, the TCRdb table keeps only in-frame clones and is missing some. The table includes approximately 60,000 clones, 94% detected once. Sequenced here: CD8+ T cells from peripheral blood mononuclear cells, sampled in the third trimester of pregnancy. The receptors were gathered from a female donor with multiple sclerosis, enrolled in a pregnancy study.

The rearrangement links TRBV9 to TRBJ1-2; the match to TRBD1 covers 10 bases. CDR3 length equals 15 residues. Germline V gene sequence: CDR1 SGDLS, CDR2 YYNGEE. Trimming took 3 bases from V and 0 from J; bases not matched to a gene: 2. The CDR3 sequence is CASSAGQGANYGYTF. As DNA, the CDR3 is TGTGCCAGCAGCGCCGGACAGGGGGCTAACTATGGCTACACCTTC.

This clone was picked up one time. The rearrangement joins TRBV5-6 to TRBJ1-6, with D possibly TRBD1 on 6 matching bases. CDR1 SGHDT and CDR2 YYEEEE come from the germline V gene. This CDR3 is 15 amino acids long. Trimming shortened V by 3 bases and J by 9 bases, and 16 bases separated the two germline ends. This CDR3 is CASSWEQGGGSPLHF. CDR3 DNA: TGTGCCAGCAGCTGGGAACAGGGTGGAGGTTCACCCCTCCACTTT. The full variable domain, completed using reference TRBV5-6 and TRBJ1-6, is DAGVTQSPTHLIKTRGQQVTLRCSPKSGHDTVSWYQQALGQGPQFIFQYYEEEERQRGNFPDRFSGHQFPNYSSELNVNALLLGDSALYLCASSWEQGGGSPLHFGNGTRLTVT.

This clone was observed a single time. The V and J genes are TRBV5-6 and TRBJ1-4; D unresolved. Germline CDR1 reads SGHDT; CDR2 reads YYEEEE. V was shortened by 3 bases and J by 5 bases, with 17 bases between the two germline ends. The CDR3 consists of 16 residues. This chain's CDR3 is CASSSPAGLENEKLFF. The CDR3 bases are TGTGCCAGCAGCTCCCCGGCAGGCCTCGAGAATGAAAAACTGTTTTTT.

The genes are TRBV4-1 and TRBJ2-3; tentative D call: TRBD1 (5 bases). The CDR3 runs 17 residues. Germline lookup yields CDR1 MGHRA and CDR2 YSYEKL. V gave up 3 bases and J gave up 4 bases, with 20 bases separating them. DNA of the CDR3: TGCGCCAGCAGCCATCCTCAGGAAGGCGGCAGGGCAGATACGCAGTATTTT. It translates to CASSHPQEGGRADTQYF.

This clone was recorded only once. An end of the junction does not agree with germline; a read error may underlie this. V gene TRBV7-7 combines with J gene TRBJ2-5, with 7 bases fitting TRBD2. The CDR3 sequence is 15 residues long. Germline V lookup: CDR1 SSHAT, CDR2 FNYEAQ (reference sequence). The CDR3: CASSLAAGEGETQYF. CDR3 in DNA: TGTGCTAGCAGCTTAGCGGCGGGAGAGGGGGAGACCCAGTACTTC.

V is TRBV10-3 and J is TRBJ1-4; no firm D call. The V gene lost 2 bases and the J gene lost 5 bases, with 9 bases spanning the gap. This CDR3 is 14 amino acids long. Germline-derived CDR1 and CDR2 are ENHRY and SYGVKD. The CDR3 nucleotides are TGTGCCATCAGTGAGATCGGGGAGAATGAAAAACTGTTTTTT. Its translation is CAISEIGENEKLFF.

The CDR3 DNA is TGTGCCAGCAGCCAAGGGGATCAGCCCCAGCATTTT. Amino acid sequence: CASSQGDQPQHF. The chain recombines TRBV5-6 with TRBJ1-5; TRBD1 is a possible D gene (5 bases). The CDR3 has 12 amino acids. Germline-derived CDR1 and CDR2 are SGHDT and YYEEEE. Trimming removed 4 bases at V and 5 bases at J, with 7 bases between.

This chain joins TRBV4-3 and TRBJ2-7, with 10 bases identical to TRBD2. The CDR3 has 15 amino acids. The germline V gene has CDR1 LGHNA and CDR2 YSLEER. The ends lost 4 bases at V and 3 bases at J; junction bases unmatched: 6. CDR3 protein: CASSLGTSVYYEQYF. The CDR3 DNA reads as TGCGCCAGCAGCCTAGGGACTAGCGTATACTACGAGCAGTACTTC.

The chain recombines TRBV19 with TRBJ2-1; 11 bases agree with TRBD2. Per the germline V gene, CDR1 is LNHDA and CDR2 is SQIVND (reference sequence). J gave up 2 bases and V 3 bases, and 9 bases lay outside the gene matches. The CDR3 covers 18 residues. CDR3 residues: CASSIGIAGGRPYNEQFF. CDR3 in DNA: TGTGCCAGTAGTATCGGCATAGCGGGAGGGAGACCCTACAATGAGCAGTTCTTC.